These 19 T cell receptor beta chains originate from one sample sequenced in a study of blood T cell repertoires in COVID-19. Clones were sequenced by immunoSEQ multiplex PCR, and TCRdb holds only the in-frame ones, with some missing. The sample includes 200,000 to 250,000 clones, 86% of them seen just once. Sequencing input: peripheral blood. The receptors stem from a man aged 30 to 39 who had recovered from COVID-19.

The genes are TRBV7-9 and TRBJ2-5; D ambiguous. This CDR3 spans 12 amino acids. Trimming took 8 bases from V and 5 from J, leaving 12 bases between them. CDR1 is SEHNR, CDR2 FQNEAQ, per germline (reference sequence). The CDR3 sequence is CASFAAAETQYF. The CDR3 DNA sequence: TGTGCCAGCTTCGCAGCAGCGGAGACCCAGTACTTC.

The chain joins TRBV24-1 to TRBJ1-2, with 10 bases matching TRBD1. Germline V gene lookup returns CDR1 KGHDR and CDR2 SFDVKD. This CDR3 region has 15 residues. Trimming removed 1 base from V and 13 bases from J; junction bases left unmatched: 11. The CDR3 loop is CATSDFRDRGPLSTF. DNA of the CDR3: TGTGCCACCAGTGATTTCCGGGACAGGGGCCCCCTAAGCACCTTC.

The CDR3 DNA follows: TGCGCCAGCAGTATACCGACTAGCGGGGGGGCAGATGATACGCAGTATTTT. Encoded protein: CASSIPTSGGADDTQYF. The rearrangement joins TRBV5-1 to TRBJ2-3; TRBD2 matches at 14 bases. V shed 5 bases, J shed 6 bases, and the junction held 11 bases outside the gene matches. CDR1 is SGHRS, CDR2 YFSETQ, per germline. This CDR3 is built from 17 residues.

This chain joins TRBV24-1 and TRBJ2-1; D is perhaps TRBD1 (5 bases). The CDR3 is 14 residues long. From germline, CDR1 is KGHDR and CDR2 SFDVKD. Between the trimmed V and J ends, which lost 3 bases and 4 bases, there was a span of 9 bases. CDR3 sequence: CATSDPRQYNEQFF. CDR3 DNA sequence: TGTGCCACCAGTGATCCCCGACAGTACAATGAGCAGTTCTTC.

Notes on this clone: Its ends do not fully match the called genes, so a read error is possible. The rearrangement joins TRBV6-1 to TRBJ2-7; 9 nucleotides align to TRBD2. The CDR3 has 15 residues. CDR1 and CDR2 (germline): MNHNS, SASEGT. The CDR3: CASSKAGGSSYEQYF. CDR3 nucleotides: TGTGCCAGCAGTAAAGCGGGGGGTAGCTCCTACGAGCAGTACTTC.

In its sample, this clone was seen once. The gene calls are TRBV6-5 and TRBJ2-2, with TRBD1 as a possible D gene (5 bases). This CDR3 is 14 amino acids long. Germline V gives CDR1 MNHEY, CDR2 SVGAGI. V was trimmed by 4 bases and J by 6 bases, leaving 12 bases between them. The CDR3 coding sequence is TGTGCCAGCAGTTTCCGACAGTCCCCCGGGGAGCTGTTTTTT. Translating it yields CASSFRQSPGELFF.

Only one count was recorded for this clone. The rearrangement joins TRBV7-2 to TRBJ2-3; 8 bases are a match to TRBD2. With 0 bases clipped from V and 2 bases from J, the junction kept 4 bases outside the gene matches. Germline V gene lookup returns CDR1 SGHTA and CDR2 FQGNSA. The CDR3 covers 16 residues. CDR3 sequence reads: CASSLAGTRPTDTQYF. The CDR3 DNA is TGTGCCAGCAGCTTAGCCGGGACTAGACCCACAGATACGCAGTATTTT.

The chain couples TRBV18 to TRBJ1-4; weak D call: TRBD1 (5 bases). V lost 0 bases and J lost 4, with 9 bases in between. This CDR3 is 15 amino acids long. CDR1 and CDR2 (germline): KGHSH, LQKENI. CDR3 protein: CASSPPGLGNEKLFF. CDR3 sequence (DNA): TGTGCCAGCTCACCACCGGGGCTCGGTAATGAAAAACTGTTTTTT.

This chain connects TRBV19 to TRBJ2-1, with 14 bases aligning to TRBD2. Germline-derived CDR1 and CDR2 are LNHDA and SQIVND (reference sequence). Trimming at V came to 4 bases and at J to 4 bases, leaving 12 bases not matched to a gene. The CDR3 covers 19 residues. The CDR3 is CASSTRARLAGGPYNEQFF. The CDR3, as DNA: TGTGCCAGTAGTACCAGGGCGAGACTAGCGGGGGGGCCATACAATGAGCAGTTCTTC. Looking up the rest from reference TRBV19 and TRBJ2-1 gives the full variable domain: DGGITQSPKYLFRKEGQNVTLSCEQNLNHDAMYWYRQDPGQGLRLIYYSQIVNDFQKGDIAEGYSVSREKKESFPLTVTSAQKNPTAFYLCASSTRARLAGGPYNEQFFGPGTRLTVL.

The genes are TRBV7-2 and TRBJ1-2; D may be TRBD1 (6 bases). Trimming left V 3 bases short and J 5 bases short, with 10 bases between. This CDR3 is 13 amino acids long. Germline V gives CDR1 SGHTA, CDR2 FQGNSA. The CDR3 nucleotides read TGTGCCAGCAGCTTTAGAAGGGGGTATGGCTACACCTTC. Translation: CASSFRRGYGYTF.

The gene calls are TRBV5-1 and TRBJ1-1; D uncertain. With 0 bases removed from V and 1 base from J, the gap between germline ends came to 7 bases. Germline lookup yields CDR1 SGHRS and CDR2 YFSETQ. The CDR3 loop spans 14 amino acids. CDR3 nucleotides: TGCGCCAGCAGCTTGGCAACTTCGAACACTGAAGCTTTCTTT. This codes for CASSLATSNTEAFF.

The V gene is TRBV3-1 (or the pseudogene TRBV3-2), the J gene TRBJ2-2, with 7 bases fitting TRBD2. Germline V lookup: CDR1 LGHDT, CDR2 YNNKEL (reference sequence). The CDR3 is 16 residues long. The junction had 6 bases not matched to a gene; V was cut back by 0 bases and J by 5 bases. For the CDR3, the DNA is TGTGCCAGCAGCCAAGATCCTGGACTAGGTACCGGGGAGCTGTTTTTT. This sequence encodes CASSQDPGLGTGELFF.

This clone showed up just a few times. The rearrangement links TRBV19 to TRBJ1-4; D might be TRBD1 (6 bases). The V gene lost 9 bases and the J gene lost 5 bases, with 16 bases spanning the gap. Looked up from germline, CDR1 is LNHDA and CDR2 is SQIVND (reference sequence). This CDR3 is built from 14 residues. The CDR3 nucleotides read TGTGCCAGCTCAGGACAGATATCGAATGAAAAACTGTTTTTT. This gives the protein CASSGQISNEKLFF.

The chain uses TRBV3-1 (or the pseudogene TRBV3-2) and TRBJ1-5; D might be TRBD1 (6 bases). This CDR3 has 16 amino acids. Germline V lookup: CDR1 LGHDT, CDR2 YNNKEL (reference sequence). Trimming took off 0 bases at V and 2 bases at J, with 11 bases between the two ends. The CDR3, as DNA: TGTGCCAGCAGCCAAGAACCCCCAGGGGGCAATCAGCCCCAGCATTTT. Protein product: CASSQEPPGGNQPQHF.

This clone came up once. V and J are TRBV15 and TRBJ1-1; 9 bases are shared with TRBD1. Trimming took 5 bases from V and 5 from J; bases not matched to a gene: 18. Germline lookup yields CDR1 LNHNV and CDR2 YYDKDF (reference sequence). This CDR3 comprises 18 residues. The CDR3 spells CATSGRGGTGKFRTEAFF. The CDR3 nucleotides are TGTGCCACCAGCGGCCGGGGTGGGACAGGGAAATTTAGAACTGAAGCTTTCTTT. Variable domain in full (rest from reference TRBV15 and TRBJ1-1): DAMVIQNPRYQVTQFGKPVTLSCSQTLNHNVMYWYQQKSSQAPKLLFHYYDKDFNNEADTPDNFQSRRPNTSFCFLDIRSPGLGDTAMYLCATSGRGGTGKFRTEAFFGQGTRLTVV.

CDR3 bases: TGTGCCAGCAGTTTACGCGGGACAGTCTCCTACAATGAGCAGTTCTTC. This sequence encodes CASSLRGTVSYNEQFF. This chain uses TRBV7-2 with TRBJ2-1; possibly TRBD1 for D (7 bases). V was trimmed by 6 bases and J by 0 bases, leaving 15 bases between them. The CDR3 loop spans 16 amino acids. From germline, CDR1 is SGHTA and CDR2 FQGNSA.

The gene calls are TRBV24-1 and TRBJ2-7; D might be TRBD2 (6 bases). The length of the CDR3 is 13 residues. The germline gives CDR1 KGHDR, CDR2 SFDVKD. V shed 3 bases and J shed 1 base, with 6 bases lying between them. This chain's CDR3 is CATSDGTSYEQYF. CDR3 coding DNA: TGTGCCACCAGTGATGGGACTTCCTACGAGCAGTACTTC.

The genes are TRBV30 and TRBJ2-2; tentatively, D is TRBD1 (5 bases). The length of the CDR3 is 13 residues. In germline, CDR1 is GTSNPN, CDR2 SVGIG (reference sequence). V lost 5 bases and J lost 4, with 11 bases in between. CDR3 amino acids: CAWLGRVTGELFF. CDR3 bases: TGTGCCTGGCTGGGCAGGGTCACCGGGGAGCTGTTTTTT.

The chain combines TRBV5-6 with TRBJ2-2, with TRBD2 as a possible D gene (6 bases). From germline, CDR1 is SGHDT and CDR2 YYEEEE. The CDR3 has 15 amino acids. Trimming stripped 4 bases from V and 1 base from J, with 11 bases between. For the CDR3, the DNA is TGTGCCAGCAGCCCCGGGACTCAGAACACCGGGGAGCTGTTTTTT. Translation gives CASSPGTQNTGELFF.